This T cell receptor beta chain was documented in a study of shared clonotypes between healthy human individuals. On the study more broadly: Three plates were used per donor for CD4 naive, three for CD4 memory, two for CD8 naive and one for CD8 memory.

Data came from immunoSEQ multiplex PCR; TCRdb stores just in-frame clones and leaves some out. The table has about 680,000 clones, just over 90% seen once. Germline V gene sequence: CDR1 LNHDA, CDR2 SQIVND (reference sequence). V was cut by 1 base and J by 4 bases, with 13 bases left in between. The CDR3 loop spans 16 amino acids. Notes on this clone: The target antigen is unknown.

As defined, naive CD8 cells were CD45RO-negative and positively selected for CCR7, with terminally differentiated effector memory CD45RA+ cells excluded. Study outcomes and limitations: Non-shared clonotypes had lower generation probabilities than clonotypes shared by all four sorted-subset donors.

The clonotype originates from a man between 25 and 39 years old in good health. This sequence joins TRBV19 and TRBJ2-2; either TRBD1 or TRBD2 may supply D (5 bases each). The sample comprised naive CD8+ T cells sorted from blood. The CDR3 loop is CASSIVRGVGTGELFF. CDR3 bases: TGTGCCAGTAGTATAGTAAGGGGAGTTGGCACCGGGGAGCTGTTTTTT.